Presented here are 5 T cell receptor beta chains from one specimen sequenced in a study of PD-1 blockade in classical Hodgkin lymphoma. Described time point: newly diagnosed, previously untreated cHL patient sample. CD4+ T cells were purified from thawed PBMCs by magnetic negative selection. This table comes from immunoSEQ multiplex PCR, and its TCRdb copy is limited to in-frame clones, with some not included. The sample holds about 23,000 clones, 89% seen once. The sequenced sample consisted of CD4+ T cells from blood. The source of these receptors is a human donor with classical Hodgkin lymphoma.

The rearrangement uses TRBV5-8 and TRBJ2-1; no clear D. V lost 0 bases and J 7 bases, leaving 8 bases between the germline ends. CDR3 length: 13 amino acids. Looked up from germline, CDR1 is SGHTS and CDR2 is YDEGEE. The CDR3 is CASSLGSVNEQFF. The CDR3 DNA sequence: TGTGCCAGCAGCTTGGGGTCGGTTAATGAGCAGTTCTTC.

The gene calls are TRBV19 and TRBJ2-2; TRBD1 matches 7 bases. The CDR3 totals 14 residues. Per the germline V gene, CDR1 is LNHDA and CDR2 is SQIVND (reference sequence). V lost 7 bases, J lost 3 bases, and 5 bases stayed unmatched. In DNA, the CDR3 is TGTGCCAGTAAAGGGGGCCTATACACCGGGGAGCTGTTTTTT. It codes for CASKGGLYTGELFF.

This chain links TRBV5-8 with TRBJ1-5; 9 nucleotides agree with TRBD1. The V gene's germline CDR1 is SGHTS and CDR2 YDEGEE. CDR3 length: 14 amino acids. J lost 7 bases, V lost 4 bases, and 6 bases had no gene match. This CDR3 reads CASSRQGVRQPQHF. CDR3 DNA sequence: TGTGCCAGCAGCCGACAGGGGGTACGACAGCCCCAGCATTTT.

As concerns this clone: Different DNA sequences within this sample yield the same CDR3. This rearrangement joins TRBV30 to TRBJ1-5; weak D call: TRBD1 (5 bases). CDR3 length equals 14 residues. The V gene lost 0 bases and the J gene lost 3 bases, with 9 bases spanning the gap. Germline V lookup: CDR1 GTSNPN, CDR2 SVGIG (reference sequence). The CDR3 loop is CAWSVARDNQPQHF. CDR3 nucleotides: TGTGCCTGGAGTGTAGCCAGGGACAATCAGCCCCAGCATTTT.

V gene TRBV5-4 combines with J gene TRBJ2-1; D not resolved. The germline V gene encodes CDR1 SGHNT and CDR2 YYREEE (reference sequence). The CDR3 covers 14 residues. V gave up 3 bases and J gave up 6 bases, with 13 bases separating them. The CDR3 nucleotides read TGTGCCAGCAGCTCGGGTCGAGAGATCAATGAGCAGTTCTTC. As protein: CASSSGREINEQFF.